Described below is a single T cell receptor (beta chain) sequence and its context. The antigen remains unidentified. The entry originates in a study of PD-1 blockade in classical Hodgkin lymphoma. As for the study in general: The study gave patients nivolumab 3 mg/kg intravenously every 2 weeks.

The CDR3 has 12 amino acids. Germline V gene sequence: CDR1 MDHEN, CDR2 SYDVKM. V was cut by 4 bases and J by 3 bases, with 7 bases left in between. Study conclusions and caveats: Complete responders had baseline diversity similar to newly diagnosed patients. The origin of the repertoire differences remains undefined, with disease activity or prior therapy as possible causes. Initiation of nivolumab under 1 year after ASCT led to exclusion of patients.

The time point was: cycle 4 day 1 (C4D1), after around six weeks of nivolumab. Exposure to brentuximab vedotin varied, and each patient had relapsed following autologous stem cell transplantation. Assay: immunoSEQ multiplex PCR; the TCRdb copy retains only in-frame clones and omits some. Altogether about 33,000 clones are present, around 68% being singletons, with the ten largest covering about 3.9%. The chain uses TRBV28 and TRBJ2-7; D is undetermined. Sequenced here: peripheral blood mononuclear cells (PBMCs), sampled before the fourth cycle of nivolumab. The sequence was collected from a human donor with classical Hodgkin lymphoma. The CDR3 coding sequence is TGTGCCAGCAGTTCAAACAACTACGAGCAGTACTTC. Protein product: CASSSNNYEQYF.